This T cell receptor beta chain came from a study of brain T cells in children with intractable seizures. V gave up 1 base and J gave up 5 bases, with 15 bases separating them. Germline assignment: CDR1 SSHAT and CDR2 FNYEAQ (reference sequence). This CDR3 region has 15 residues. Clones were sequenced by immunoSEQ multiplex PCR, and TCRdb holds only the in-frame ones, with some missing. This table has over 20,000 clones, 94% appearing once. This clone was observed a single time. The input for sequencing was peripheral blood, taken at surgery. The receptor's source is a boy aged 5-17 years with focal cortical dysplasia and intractable seizures. The genes are TRBV7-7 and TRBJ2-7; perhaps D is TRBD1 or TRBD2 (5 bases each). The chain's CDR3 is CASSLGDLPGHEQYF. CDR3 nucleotides: TGTGCCAGCAGCTTAGGTGACCTCCCGGGGCACGAGCAGTACTTC.